Listed here is a single TCR beta chain. Trimming removed 7 bases at V and 8 bases at J, with 21 bases between. CDR3 length equals 14 residues. Looked up from germline, CDR1 is KGHSH and CDR2 is LQKENI. The sample comes from a study of shared clonotypes between healthy human individuals. The table came from immunoSEQ multiplex PCR; TCRdb's copy has only in-frame clones and leaves some out. The sample includes roughly 2.5 million clones, approximately 94% of them seen just once. This TCR came from a man aged 18 to 30 in good health. The chain joins TRBV18 to TRBJ2-7; possible D gene TRBD1, 6 bases. Specimen: naive CD4+ T cells sorted from blood. Described subset: CD45RA+ positively selected. CDR3 residues: CASLNYGQPTKQYF. As DNA, the CDR3 is TGTGCCAGCTTGAACTACGGACAGCCTACAAAGCAGTACTTC.